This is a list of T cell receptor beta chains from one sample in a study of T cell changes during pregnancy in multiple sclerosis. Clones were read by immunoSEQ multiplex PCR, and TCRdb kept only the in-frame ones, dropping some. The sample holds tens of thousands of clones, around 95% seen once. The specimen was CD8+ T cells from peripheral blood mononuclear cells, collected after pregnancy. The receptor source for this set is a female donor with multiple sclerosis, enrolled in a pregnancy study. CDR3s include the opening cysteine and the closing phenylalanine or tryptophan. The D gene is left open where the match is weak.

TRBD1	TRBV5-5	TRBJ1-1	CASSRDRDNTEAFF	TGTGCCAGCAGCCGGGACAGAGATAACACTGAAGCTTTCTTT
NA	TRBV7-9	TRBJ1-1	CASSHSGRRDTEAFF	TGTGCCAGCAGCCACTCCGGGAGGCGGGACACTGAAGCTTTCTTT
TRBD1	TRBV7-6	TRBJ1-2	CASSRGQGPSYGYTF	TGTGCCAGCAGTCGTGGACAGGGACCCTCCTATGGCTACACCTTC
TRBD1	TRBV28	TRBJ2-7	CASRSYAGQGTYEQYF	TGTGCCAGCAGAAGCTATGCGGGACAGGGGACCTACGAGCAGTACTTC
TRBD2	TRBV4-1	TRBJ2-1	CASSVPSGGAVEQFF	TGCGCCAGCAGCGTCCCTAGCGGGGGGGCCGTTGAGCAGTTCTTC
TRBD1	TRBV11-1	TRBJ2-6	CASSLRGPGANVLTF	TGTGCCAGCAGTCTTAGGGGGCCTGGGGCCAACGTCCTGACTTTC
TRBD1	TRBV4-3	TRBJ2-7	CASSQDRAGGFYEQYF	TGCGCCAGCAGCCAAGATCGTGCAGGGGGTTTCTACGAGCAGTACTTC
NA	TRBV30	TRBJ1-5	CAWSVGDITYQPQHF	TGTGCCTGGAGTGTGGGAGACATAACGTATCAGCCCCAGCATTTT
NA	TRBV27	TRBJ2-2	CASSVGLRGGELFF	TGTGCCAGCAGTGTGGGACTCCGGGGCGGGGAGCTGTTTTTT
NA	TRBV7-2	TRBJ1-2	CASSLWGGYGYTF	TGTGCCAGCAGCTTATGGGGGGGTTATGGCTACACCTTC
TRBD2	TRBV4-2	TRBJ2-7	CASSQDRARAGGYEQYF	TGTGCCAGCAGCCAAGATAGAGCCCGAGCGGGGGGTTACGAGCAGTACTTC
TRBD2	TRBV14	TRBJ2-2	CASSHQPSGFNTGELFF	TGTGCCAGCAGCCATCAGCCTAGCGGGTTCAACACCGGGGAGCTGTTTTTT
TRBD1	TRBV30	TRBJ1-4	CAWSTGVGEKLFF	TGTGCCTGGAGTACAGGGGTCGGGGAAAAACTGTTTTTT
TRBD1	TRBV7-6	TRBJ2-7	CASSPRDRSYEQYF	TGTGCCAGCAGCCCTAGGGACAGGAGTTACGAGCAGTACTTC